Listed below are T cell receptor beta chains from one sample, sequenced in a study of cytomegalovirus exposure and HLA in healthy donors. The assay was immunoSEQ multiplex PCR, and TCRdb's table has in-frame clones only and misses some. The sample has some 120,000 clones, 65% to 90% seen once. The sequencing input was PBMCs. The receptors here all came from a woman aged 18-29 years in good health and CMV-seropositive. CDR3s include the opening cysteine and the closing phenylalanine or tryptophan. The order of the fields is CDR3 protein, CDR3 DNA, V gene, J gene, D gene, clone size. D genes are given only for firm matches. Clone size, where shown, is once, few, many, or a class for clones that have expanded.

CDR3aa: CASSWTGAGGYTF; CDR3nt: TGTGCCAGCAGCTGGACAGGGGCGGGGGGCTACACCTTC; v_gene: TRBV7-6; j_gene: TRBJ1-2; d_gene: TRBD1; abundance: -
CDR3aa: CASKVRGTDYNEQFF; CDR3nt: TGTGCCAGTAAAGTGCGGGGGACGGACTACAATGAGCAGTTCTTC; v_gene: TRBV2; j_gene: TRBJ2-1; d_gene: TRBD2; abundance: once
CDR3aa: CASSLGGENTGELFF; CDR3nt: TGTGCCAGCAGCTTGGGCGGGGAAAACACCGGGGAGCTGTTTTTT; v_gene: TRBV5-5; j_gene: TRBJ2-2; d_gene: -; abundance: -
CDR3aa: CASSLYPGTSTDTQYF; CDR3nt: TGTGCCAGCAGCTTATATCCGGGGACTAGCACAGATACGCAGTATTTT; v_gene: TRBV7-3; j_gene: TRBJ2-3; d_gene: -; abundance: -
CDR3aa: CASSDPTGNTGELFF; CDR3nt: TGTGCCAGTAGTGATCCGACAGGTAACACCGGGGAGCTGTTTTTT; v_gene: TRBV19; j_gene: TRBJ2-2; d_gene: -; abundance: -
CDR3aa: CASSQAPGVNTEAFF; CDR3nt: TGCGCCAGCAGCCAAGCCCCAGGGGTGAACACTGAAGCTTTCTTT; v_gene: TRBV4-1; j_gene: TRBJ1-1; d_gene: -; abundance: few
CDR3aa: CASSLDGYEQYF; CDR3nt: TGTGCCAGCAGCTTGGACGGCTACGAGCAGTACTTC; v_gene: TRBV5-5; j_gene: TRBJ2-7; d_gene: -; abundance: -
CDR3aa: CASSPGQGADEQYF; CDR3nt: TGTGCCAGCAGCCCGGGACAGGGGGCCGACGAGCAGTACTTC; v_gene: TRBV2; j_gene: TRBJ2-7; d_gene: TRBD1; abundance: once
CDR3aa: CASSLSPGYYGYTF; CDR3nt: TGTGCCAGCAGTTTATCCCCAGGGTACTATGGCTACACCTTC; v_gene: TRBV27; j_gene: TRBJ1-2; d_gene: -; abundance: -
CDR3aa: CASRRGGSGSYEQYF; CDR3nt: TGTGCCAGCAGACGTGGAGGCTCCGGCTCCTACGAGCAGTACTTC; v_gene: TRBV28; j_gene: TRBJ2-7; d_gene: -; abundance: once
CDR3aa: CASSQEENQGSEQYF; CDR3nt: TGCGCCAGCAGTCAAGAAGAAAACCAGGGCTCCGAGCAGTACTTC; v_gene: TRBV23-1; j_gene: TRBJ2-7; d_gene: -; abundance: -
CDR3aa: CASNRQGPNQPQHF; CDR3nt: TGTGCCAGCAATCGACAGGGACCAAATCAGCCCCAGCATTTT; v_gene: TRBV6-1; j_gene: TRBJ1-5; d_gene: TRBD1; abundance: -
CDR3aa: CASTNVPQGSPLHF; CDR3nt: TGTGCCAGCACCAACGTCCCTCAGGGGTCACCCCTCCACTTT; v_gene: TRBV5-5; j_gene: TRBJ1-6; d_gene: -; abundance: -
CDR3aa: CASSQDLTFPEAFF; CDR3nt: TGCGCCAGCAGCCAAGATTTAACTTTCCCTGAAGCTTTCTTT; v_gene: TRBV4-1; j_gene: TRBJ1-1; d_gene: -; abundance: -
CDR3aa: CASSFGSGGLGYTF; CDR3nt: TGTGCCAGCAGCTTTGGTTCGGGGGGCCTTGGCTACACCTTC; v_gene: TRBV5-5; j_gene: TRBJ1-2; d_gene: -; abundance: few
CDR3aa: CASSLDRGGELFF; CDR3nt: TGCGCCAGCAGCTTGGACAGGGGAGGGGAGCTGTTTTTT; v_gene: TRBV5-1; j_gene: TRBJ2-2; d_gene: TRBD1; abundance: -
CDR3aa: CASSIGTWDFGEQFF; CDR3nt: TGTGCCAGCAGCATCGGGACTTGGGACTTCGGTGAGCAGTTCTTC; v_gene: TRBV11-3; j_gene: TRBJ2-1; d_gene: -; abundance: -
CDR3aa: CASSPPTGHEQYF; CDR3nt: TGTGCCAGCTCACCACCCACAGGCCACGAGCAGTACTTC; v_gene: TRBV18; j_gene: TRBJ2-7; d_gene: -; abundance: -
CDR3aa: CAWSLAYNSPLHF; CDR3nt: TGTGCCTGGTCACTCGCTTATAATTCACCCCTCCACTTT; v_gene: TRBV30; j_gene: TRBJ1-6; d_gene: -; abundance: -
CDR3aa: CASRGGGGTDTQYF; CDR3nt: TGTGCCAGCAGGGGCGGGGGGGGGACAGATACGCAGTATTTT; v_gene: TRBV2; j_gene: TRBJ2-3; d_gene: TRBD2; abundance: -
CDR3aa: CASSAGDSGANVLTF; CDR3nt: TGTGCCAGCAGCGCAGGGGACTCTGGGGCCAACGTCCTGACTTTC; v_gene: TRBV9; j_gene: TRBJ2-6; d_gene: -; abundance: -
CDR3aa: CASSEGGEGVAYNSPLHF; CDR3nt: TGTGCCAGCAGTGAAGGGGGTGAGGGAGTTGCCTATAATTCACCCCTCCACTTT; v_gene: TRBV2; j_gene: TRBJ1-6; d_gene: -; abundance: -
CDR3aa: CASSLDPTGSNYGYTF; CDR3nt: TGTGCCAGCAGCTTAGATCCGACAGGGTCTAACTATGGCTACACCTTC; v_gene: TRBV7-8; j_gene: TRBJ1-2; d_gene: TRBD1; abundance: -
CDR3aa: CASSLWSGGAADTQYF; CDR3nt: TGTGCCAGCAGTTTGTGGAGCGGGGGGGCCGCAGATACGCAGTATTTT; v_gene: TRBV27; j_gene: TRBJ2-3; d_gene: TRBD2; abundance: -
CDR3aa: CASSQSPADEQYF; CDR3nt: TGCGCCAGCAGCCAAAGCCCGGCGGACGAGCAGTACTTC; v_gene: TRBV4-1; j_gene: TRBJ2-7; d_gene: -; abundance: -
CDR3aa: CAWRASEYNEQFF; CDR3nt: TGTGCCTGGAGAGCGTCGGAGTACAATGAGCAGTTCTTC; v_gene: TRBV30; j_gene: TRBJ2-1; d_gene: -; abundance: -
CDR3aa: CASGGRTGPFYEQYF; CDR3nt: TGTGCCAGCGGGGGGAGGACAGGGCCATTCTACGAGCAGTACTTC; v_gene: TRBV21-1; j_gene: TRBJ2-7; d_gene: -; abundance: few
CDR3aa: CASRGQGMNTEAFF; CDR3nt: TGTGCCAGTAGGGGACAGGGAATGAACACTGAAGCTTTCTTT; v_gene: TRBV19; j_gene: TRBJ1-1; d_gene: TRBD1; abundance: -
CDR3aa: CASSSLTGTVTDTQYF; CDR3nt: TGTGCCAGCAGCTCCCTTACCGGGACAGTCACAGATACGCAGTATTTT; v_gene: TRBV5-4; j_gene: TRBJ2-3; d_gene: TRBD1; abundance: few
CDR3aa: CASSGTSGVPGELFF; CDR3nt: TGTGCCAGCAGTGGGACTAGCGGGGTGCCCGGGGAGCTGTTTTTT; v_gene: TRBV6-6; j_gene: TRBJ2-2; d_gene: TRBD2; abundance: -
CDR3aa: CASSGTGDYEQYF; CDR3nt: TGCGCCAGCTCCGGGACAGGAGACTACGAGCAGTACTTC; v_gene: TRBV5-1; j_gene: TRBJ2-7; d_gene: TRBD1; abundance: -
CDR3aa: CASSLGLGTGGLVETQYF; CDR3nt: TGTGCCAGCAGCTTAGGCTTAGGGACAGGGGGCTTGGTAGAGACCCAGTACTTC; v_gene: TRBV7-8; j_gene: TRBJ2-5; d_gene: TRBD1; abundance: -
CDR3aa: CASNNFAGQETQYF; CDR3nt: TGTGCCAGCAACAATTTTGCGGGGCAAGAGACCCAGTACTTC; v_gene: TRBV7-6; j_gene: TRBJ2-5; d_gene: -; abundance: -
CDR3aa: CATVGTGELFF; CDR3nt: TGTGCCACGGTCGGCACCGGGGAGCTGTTTTTT; v_gene: TRBV5-4; j_gene: TRBJ2-2; d_gene: -; abundance: -
CDR3aa: CASSQGWQEVITDTQYF; CDR3nt: TGTGCCAGCAGCCAAGGCTGGCAGGAGGTTATCACAGATACGCAGTATTTT; v_gene: TRBV4-2; j_gene: TRBJ2-3; d_gene: -; abundance: -
CDR3aa: CASSVGGRGRTSGGPDEQFF; CDR3nt: TGTGCCAGCAGCGTAGGGGGCAGGGGGCGGACTAGCGGGGGTCCCGATGAGCAGTTCTTC; v_gene: TRBV9; j_gene: TRBJ2-1; d_gene: TRBD2; abundance: -
CDR3aa: CAWSENRESSYNSPLHF; CDR3nt: TGTGCCTGGAGTGAAAACAGAGAAAGCTCCTATAATTCACCCCTCCACTTT; v_gene: TRBV30; j_gene: TRBJ1-6; d_gene: -; abundance: -
CDR3aa: CASSSDRVGETQYF; CDR3nt: TGTGCCAGCAGCTCGGACAGGGTGGGAGAGACCCAGTACTTC; v_gene: TRBV6-1; j_gene: TRBJ2-5; d_gene: TRBD1; abundance: -
CDR3aa: CATSRATGDSNQPQHF; CDR3nt: TGTGCCACCAGCAGAGCGACAGGAGATAGCAATCAGCCCCAGCATTTT; v_gene: TRBV15; j_gene: TRBJ1-5; d_gene: -; abundance: -
CDR3aa: CASSPNPGYEQYF; CDR3nt: TGTGCTAGCAGCCCAAACCCAGGCTACGAGCAGTACTTC; v_gene: TRBV7-7; j_gene: TRBJ2-7; d_gene: -; abundance: -
CDR3aa: CASSPGTDYTSFSGANVLTF; CDR3nt: TGTGCCAGCAGTCCGGGGACAGATTATACATCCTTCTCTGGGGCCAACGTCCTGACTTTC; v_gene: TRBV28; j_gene: TRBJ2-6; d_gene: TRBD1; abundance: -
CDR3aa: CASSYSGGTEAFF; CDR3nt: TGTGCCAGCAGCTACTCAGGGGGCACTGAAGCTTTCTTT; v_gene: TRBV14; j_gene: TRBJ1-1; d_gene: TRBD1; abundance: -
CDR3aa: CASSYSIDRPKAFF; CDR3nt: TGTGCCAGCAGTTACTCGATTGACAGGCCTAAAGCTTTCTTT; v_gene: TRBV6-5; j_gene: TRBJ1-1; d_gene: -; abundance: -
CDR3aa: CATSRDTGGEQYF; CDR3nt: TGTGCCACCAGCAGAGACACAGGGGGCGAGCAGTACTTC; v_gene: TRBV15; j_gene: TRBJ2-7; d_gene: TRBD1; abundance: -
CDR3aa: CASSIRGGREQFF; CDR3nt: TGCGCCAGCAGCATCCGGGGGGGCAGGGAGCAGTTCTTC; v_gene: TRBV4-1; j_gene: TRBJ2-1; d_gene: TRBD2; abundance: -
CDR3aa: CASSPQGAGGATQYF; CDR3nt: TGTGCCAGCAGCCCCCAAGGCGCGGGGGGGGCGACCCAGTACTTC; v_gene: TRBV6-5; j_gene: TRBJ2-5; d_gene: TRBD2; abundance: -
CDR3aa: CSATRSEAFF; CDR3nt: TGCAGTGCTACCCGTTCTGAAGCTTTCTTT; v_gene: TRBV20-1; j_gene: TRBJ1-1; d_gene: -; abundance: few
CDR3aa: CASSSLIAGEVEQYF; CDR3nt: TGCGCCAGCAGCTCACTCATAGCGGGGGAGGTCGAGCAGTACTTC; v_gene: TRBV5-1; j_gene: TRBJ2-7; d_gene: TRBD2; abundance: -
CDR3aa: CSVEDSAYEQYF; CDR3nt: TGCAGCGTTGAAGACAGCGCCTACGAGCAGTACTTC; v_gene: TRBV29-1; j_gene: TRBJ2-7; d_gene: -; abundance: once
CDR3aa: CASSPEGGSSGNTIYF; CDR3nt: TGTGCCAGCAGCCCCGAAGGGGGCAGCTCTGGAAACACCATATATTTT; v_gene: TRBV5-4; j_gene: TRBJ1-3; d_gene: TRBD1; abundance: -
CDR3aa: CASSGRSGELFF; CDR3nt: TGTGCCAGCAGTGGCAGATCCGGGGAGCTGTTTTTT; v_gene: TRBV11-3; j_gene: TRBJ2-2; d_gene: -; abundance: -